This is a list of T cell receptor beta chains from one sample in a study of T cell repertoires in ileal Crohn's disease. Sequencing used immunoSEQ multiplex PCR; TCRdb keeps in-frame clones, though not all of them. The sample lists roughly 7,200 clones, around 78% occurring once. The sequencing sample was made of ileal tissue. These receptors all stem from an adult with Crohn's disease. The CDR3 runs from the conserved cysteine through the conserved F or W. D genes are given only for firm matches. Only part of the rows carry a size: once, few, many, or a class if the clone is expanded.

clone_size: .; d_call: TRBD1; v_call: TRBV2; j_call: TRBJ2-7; cdr3_nt: TGTGCCAGCAGTACCGGACAGGGGAGGGACTACGAGCAGTACTTC; cdr3_aa: CASSTGQGRDYEQYF
clone_size: once; d_call: .; v_call: TRBV4-2; j_call: TRBJ2-7; cdr3_nt: TGTGCCAGCAGCCAAGGAAGGGAGGAAGCCTACGAGCAGTACTTC; cdr3_aa: CASSQGREEAYEQYF
clone_size: .; d_call: .; v_call: TRBV27; j_call: TRBJ1-1; cdr3_nt: TGTGCCAGCAGTTTACTTTTCAGGGGCATGAACACTGAAGCTTTCTTT; cdr3_aa: CASSLLFRGMNTEAFF
clone_size: .; d_call: TRBD1; v_call: TRBV6-5; j_call: TRBJ2-5; cdr3_nt: TGTGCCAGCAGTTTCGACAGGGGGAAGCGGGAGACCCAGTACTTC; cdr3_aa: CASSFDRGKRETQYF
clone_size: .; d_call: .; v_call: TRBV29-1; j_call: TRBJ1-6; cdr3_nt: TGCAGCGCCGGACGAACCCCGGATTCACCCCTCCACTTT; cdr3_aa: CSAGRTPDSPLHF
clone_size: .; d_call: .; v_call: TRBV6-1; j_call: TRBJ1-6; cdr3_nt: TGTGCCAGCAGTGAACCGTATAATTCACCCCTCCACTTT; cdr3_aa: CASSEPYNSPLHF
clone_size: .; d_call: TRBD1; v_call: TRBV6-1; j_call: TRBJ2-7; cdr3_nt: TGTGCCAGCAGTGAAGGGGACAGCTCCTACGAGCAGTACTTC; cdr3_aa: CASSEGDSSYEQYF
clone_size: few; d_call: .; v_call: TRBV6-6; j_call: TRBJ1-4; cdr3_nt: TGTGCCAGCAGGACAAATGGCGGTGAAAAACTGTTTTTT; cdr3_aa: CASRTNGGEKLFF
clone_size: .; d_call: .; v_call: TRBV19; j_call: TRBJ1-2; cdr3_nt: TGTGCCAGTAGCCGGGAGGGACGAGGCTACACCTTC; cdr3_aa: CASSREGRGYTF
clone_size: large; d_call: .; v_call: TRBV9; j_call: TRBJ2-1; cdr3_nt: TGTGCCAGCAGCGGAGACCCACAGAGCTCCTACAATGAGCAGTTCTTC; cdr3_aa: CASSGDPQSSYNEQFF
clone_size: .; d_call: .; v_call: TRBV7-3; j_call: TRBJ2-3; cdr3_nt: TGTGCCAGCAGCTTACCGGGGGGCCTGGATGATACGCAGTATTTT; cdr3_aa: CASSLPGGLDDTQYF
clone_size: .; d_call: TRBD2; v_call: TRBV27; j_call: TRBJ2-3; cdr3_nt: TGTGCCAGCAGTTTATCGCCAGCGGGGGGGACAGATACGCAGTATTTT; cdr3_aa: CASSLSPAGGTDTQYF
clone_size: .; d_call: .; v_call: TRBV7-3; j_call: TRBJ2-3; cdr3_nt: TGTGCCAGCCAGGGGGGCGGCACAGATACGCAGTATTTT; cdr3_aa: CASQGGGTDTQYF
clone_size: .; d_call: TRBD1; v_call: TRBV28; j_call: TRBJ2-4; cdr3_nt: TGTGCCAGCAGTTATCAAGACAGGGGTAAAAACATTCAGTACTTC; cdr3_aa: CASSYQDRGKNIQYF
clone_size: .; d_call: .; v_call: TRBV4-1; j_call: TRBJ1-3; cdr3_nt: TGCGCCAGCAGCCAAGATCCGGCCTCTGGAAACACCATATATTTT; cdr3_aa: CASSQDPASGNTIYF
clone_size: .; d_call: TRBD2; v_call: TRBV6-1; j_call: TRBJ2-1; cdr3_nt: TGTGCCAGCAGTGCCATTCCGGGGGGGACTTACAATGAGCAGTTCTTC; cdr3_aa: CASSAIPGGTYNEQFF
clone_size: .; d_call: .; v_call: TRBV28; j_call: TRBJ2-6; cdr3_nt: TGTGCCAGCAGCCGCACAAACTCTGGGGCCAACGTCCTGACTTTC; cdr3_aa: CASSRTNSGANVLTF
clone_size: .; d_call: TRBD1; v_call: TRBV28; j_call: TRBJ2-7; cdr3_nt: TGTGCCAGCAGGAGACGGGGACAGTCCTACGAGCAGTACTTC; cdr3_aa: CASRRRGQSYEQYF
clone_size: .; d_call: .; v_call: TRBV5-1; j_call: TRBJ2-1; cdr3_nt: TGCGCCAGCAGCTTGGAAAACGGATACAATGAGCAGTTCTTC; cdr3_aa: CASSLENGYNEQFF
clone_size: .; d_call: .; v_call: TRBV19; j_call: TRBJ1-4; cdr3_nt: TGTGCCAGTAGAAAGGACAGAGCAACTAATGAAAAACTGTTTTTT; cdr3_aa: CASRKDRATNEKLFF
clone_size: .; d_call: .; v_call: TRBV6-1; j_call: TRBJ2-4; cdr3_nt: TGTGCCAGCAGTGAATATTTGTATGGTTCTCTAGCCAAAAACATTCAGTACTTC; cdr3_aa: CASSEYLYGSLAKNIQYF
clone_size: .; d_call: .; v_call: TRBV21-1; j_call: TRBJ1-2; cdr3_nt: TGTGCCAGCAGCAACCCGTTGGGCACAGCTGCACCTAACTATGGCTACACCTTC; cdr3_aa: CASSNPLGTAAPNYGYTF
clone_size: .; d_call: .; v_call: TRBV19; j_call: TRBJ1-2; cdr3_nt: TGTGCCAGTAGTATGGCACAGGGCTCGGCACGGGAGAGGTATGGCTACACCTTC; cdr3_aa: CASSMAQGSARERYGYTF
clone_size: .; d_call: .; v_call: TRBV6-6; j_call: TRBJ1-5; cdr3_nt: TGTGCCACCCGAGGATTTCGAGAGAATCAGCCCCAGCATTTT; cdr3_aa: CATRGFRENQPQHF
clone_size: .; d_call: .; v_call: TRBV9; j_call: TRBJ1-1; cdr3_nt: TGTGCCAGCAGCCTCATCACGGGGGGCACTGAAGCTTTCTTT; cdr3_aa: CASSLITGGTEAFF
clone_size: few; d_call: TRBD2; v_call: TRBV19; j_call: TRBJ2-2; cdr3_nt: TGTGCCCTACTAGCGGAGAGGACCGGGGAGCTGTTTTTT; cdr3_aa: CALLAERTGELFF
clone_size: .; d_call: TRBD1; v_call: TRBV6-5; j_call: TRBJ1-2; cdr3_nt: TGTGCCAGCAAAGGGGGACAGGGGGCTAGCACCTTC; cdr3_aa: CASKGGQGASTF
clone_size: .; d_call: .; v_call: TRBV7-3; j_call: TRBJ2-3; cdr3_nt: TGTGCCAGCAGACCGGGACCAGCATCAGATACGCAGTATTTT; cdr3_aa: CASRPGPASDTQYF
clone_size: .; d_call: TRBD1; v_call: TRBV5-1; j_call: TRBJ1-1; cdr3_nt: TGCGCCAGCAGCATACAGGGGATGGGTTTGAACACTGAAGCTTTCTTT; cdr3_aa: CASSIQGMGLNTEAFF
clone_size: .; d_call: .; v_call: TRBV27; j_call: TRBJ2-7; cdr3_nt: TGTGCCAGCAGTTTCACAGTAGGTAACTACGAGCAGTACTTC; cdr3_aa: CASSFTVGNYEQYF
clone_size: .; d_call: .; v_call: TRBV7-7; j_call: TRBJ1-4; cdr3_nt: .; cdr3_aa: CASSSSGGFNEKLFF
clone_size: .; d_call: .; v_call: TRBV5-5; j_call: TRBJ2-2; cdr3_nt: TGTGCCAGCAGCTTTGGCGGGGAGCTGTTTTTT; cdr3_aa: CASSFGGELFF
clone_size: .; d_call: .; v_call: TRBV9; j_call: TRBJ2-5; cdr3_nt: TGTGCCAGCAGCGTAGTAGGCGGAGAGACCCAGTACTTC; cdr3_aa: CASSVVGGETQYF
clone_size: .; d_call: .; v_call: TRBV7-2; j_call: TRBJ1-1; cdr3_nt: TGTGCCAGCAGCTTTAGGCGCGGGTGGGGGAGCGTGAACACTGAAGCTTTCTTT; cdr3_aa: CASSFRRGWGSVNTEAFF
clone_size: .; d_call: .; v_call: TRBV5-6; j_call: TRBJ2-5; cdr3_nt: TGTGCCAGCAGCTTGAGGGGAAACGCCCAGTACTTC; cdr3_aa: CASSLRGNAQYF
clone_size: .; d_call: .; v_call: TRBV10-1; j_call: TRBJ1-5; cdr3_nt: TGCGCCAGCAGTGAGGGCTTGAATCAGCCCCAGCATTTT; cdr3_aa: CASSEGLNQPQHF
clone_size: .; d_call: .; v_call: TRBV19; j_call: TRBJ2-2; cdr3_nt: TGTGCCAGTACTACAGGCCCCCACACCGGGGAGCTGTTTTTT; cdr3_aa: CASTTGPHTGELFF
clone_size: .; d_call: TRBD1; v_call: TRBV29-1; j_call: TRBJ1-1; cdr3_nt: TGCAGCGCCGGACCCGGGACAGCGACCGGGGCTTTCTTT; cdr3_aa: CSAGPGTATGAFF
clone_size: few; d_call: .; v_call: TRBV28; j_call: TRBJ2-3; cdr3_nt: TGTGCCAGCAGCGGCGGCGGCACAGATACGCAGTATTTT; cdr3_aa: CASSGGGTDTQYF
clone_size: once; d_call: .; v_call: TRBV6-1; j_call: TRBJ1-1; cdr3_nt: TGTGCCAGCACCCCGGAGGAGGCAGGGGTTTTCTTT; cdr3_aa: CASTPEEAGVFF
clone_size: .; d_call: .; v_call: TRBV5-6; j_call: TRBJ2-1; cdr3_nt: TGTGCCAGCAGCTTCAATCCGGGACTGGACCACAATGAGCAGTTCTTC; cdr3_aa: CASSFNPGLDHNEQFF
clone_size: .; d_call: .; v_call: TRBV11-1; j_call: TRBJ2-1; cdr3_nt: TGTGCCAGCAGCTTCGCAGGGGGGGCCTACAATGAGCAGTTCTTC; cdr3_aa: CASSFAGGAYNEQFF
clone_size: .; d_call: TRBD2; v_call: TRBV5-4; j_call: TRBJ2-7; cdr3_nt: TGTGCCAGCAGCTTGGGGCTAGCGGGATCCGAGCAGTACTTC; cdr3_aa: CASSLGLAGSEQYF
clone_size: .; d_call: .; v_call: TRBV19; j_call: TRBJ2-7; cdr3_nt: TGTGCCAGTAGTACCCCAGGACTGTCCTACGAGCAGTACTTC; cdr3_aa: CASSTPGLSYEQYF
clone_size: .; d_call: TRBD2; v_call: TRBV7-2; j_call: TRBJ2-3; cdr3_nt: TGTGCCAGCAGCTCTCGGACTAGCGGGGGGGTAGATACGCAGTATTTT; cdr3_aa: CASSSRTSGGVDTQYF
clone_size: once; d_call: TRBD1; v_call: TRBV6-6; j_call: TRBJ1-1; cdr3_nt: TGTGCCAGCAGTAAACTTTCAGGGACAGGGTGGGAAGCTTTCTTT; cdr3_aa: CASSKLSGTGWEAFF
clone_size: .; d_call: .; v_call: TRBV6-6; j_call: TRBJ1-5; cdr3_nt: TGTGCCAGCAGTTCCCCGCATTTCACAGGCCAGCCCCAGCATTTT; cdr3_aa: CASSSPHFTGQPQHF
clone_size: once; d_call: TRBD1; v_call: TRBV28; j_call: TRBJ1-2; cdr3_nt: TGTGCCAGCAGGATTGACAGGGGGCTCTATGGCTACACCTTC; cdr3_aa: CASRIDRGLYGYTF